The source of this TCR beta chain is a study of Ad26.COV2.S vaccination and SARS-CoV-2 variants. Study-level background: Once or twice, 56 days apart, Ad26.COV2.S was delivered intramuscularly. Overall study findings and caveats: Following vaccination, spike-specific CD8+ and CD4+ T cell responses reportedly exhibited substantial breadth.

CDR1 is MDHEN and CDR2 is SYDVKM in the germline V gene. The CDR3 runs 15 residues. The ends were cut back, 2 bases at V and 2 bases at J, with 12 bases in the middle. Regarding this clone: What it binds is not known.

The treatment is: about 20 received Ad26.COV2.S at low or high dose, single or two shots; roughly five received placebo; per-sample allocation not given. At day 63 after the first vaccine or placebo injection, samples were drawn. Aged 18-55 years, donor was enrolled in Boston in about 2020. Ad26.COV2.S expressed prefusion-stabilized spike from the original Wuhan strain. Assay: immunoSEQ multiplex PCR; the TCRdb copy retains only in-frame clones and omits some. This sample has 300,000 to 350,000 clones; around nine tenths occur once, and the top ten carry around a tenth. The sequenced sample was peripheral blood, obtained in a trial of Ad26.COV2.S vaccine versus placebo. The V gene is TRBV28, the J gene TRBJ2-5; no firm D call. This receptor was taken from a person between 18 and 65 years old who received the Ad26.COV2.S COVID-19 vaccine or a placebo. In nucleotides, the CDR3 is TGTGCCAGCAGTTTAAGAACAGCTAAACAAGAGACCCAGTACTTC. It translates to CASSLRTAKQETQYF.